The 27 T cell receptor beta chains below were found in one sample sequenced in a study of early T cells in non-severe SARS-CoV-2 infection. TCRdb recomputed calls from the 5' RACE reads with MiXCR, one row per CDR3 protein. The table has about 60,000 distinct CDR3 sequences, 4.5% to 7% seen once. The specimen was whole blood. The source of these receptors is an adult who was a healthcare worker with PCR-confirmed SARS-CoV-2 infection or an uninfected control (not recorded which).

V gene TRBV4-1 combines with J gene TRBJ2-7, with 7 bases fitting TRBD2. CDR3 length: 16 residues. From germline, CDR1 is MGHRA and CDR2 YSYEKL. With V trimmed by 4 bases and J by 0 bases, 9 bases remained unmatched. The CDR3 coding sequence is TGCGCCAGCAGCCGAAGCCCCGGGGAGGGCTCCTACGAGCAGTACTTC. It encodes CASSRSPGEGSYEQYF.

This clonotype was observed a handful of times. This sequence joins TRBV6-6 and TRBJ2-3; D might be TRBD1 (5 bases). V was trimmed by 7 bases and J by 4 bases, leaving 18 bases between them. The CDR3 has 15 residues. From germline, CDR1 is MNHNY and CDR2 SVGAGI (reference sequence). The chain's CDR3 is CASTDSGQSSDTQYF. Written as DNA, the CDR3 is TGTGCCAGCACCGATTCCGGACAATCATCAGATACGCAGTATTTT.

This clonotype was seen at least ten times. The chain employs TRBV18 and TRBJ2-7, with 7 bases matching TRBD1. Germline assignment: CDR1 KGHSH and CDR2 LQKENI. This CDR3 comprises 16 residues. The V gene end was trimmed by 1 base and the J gene end by 5 bases; junction bases not matched to a gene: 11. The CDR3 sequence is CASSPLPGGSSDEQYF. Written as DNA, the CDR3 is TGTGCCAGCTCACCACTCCCAGGGGGTTCCAGCGACGAGCAGTACTTC. The complete variable domain, with remaining parts taken from reference TRBV18 and TRBJ2-7, reads NAGVMQNPRHLVRRRGQEARLRCSPMKGHSHVYWYRQLPEEGLKFMVYLQKENIIDESGMPKERFSAEFPKEGPSILRIQQVVRGDSAAYFCASSPLPGGSSDEQYFGPGTRLTVT.

There are many counts of this clonotype. J is TRBJ2-7 and V is TRBV29-1; 7 bases fit TRBD2. The CDR3 spans 14 residues. V shed 6 bases and J 7 bases; nucleotides not matched to a gene: 15. Germline CDR1 reads SQVTM; CDR2 reads ANQGSEA. CDR3 in amino acids: CSVQRDPFSGEQYF. The CDR3 region has the DNA TGCAGCGTACAGCGGGACCCCTTCTCGGGGGAGCAGTACTTC.

This clonotype was seen only a few times. V gene TRBV4-2 combines with J gene TRBJ2-7; 8 bases agree with TRBD1. V gave up 4 bases and J gave up 7 bases; unmatched junction bases: 12. The germline gives CDR1 LGHNA, CDR2 YNFKEQ. This CDR3 spans 15 amino acids. CDR3: CASSRSTPGQGEQYF. In DNA form, the CDR3 reads TGTGCCAGCAGCCGATCTACTCCCGGACAGGGTGAGCAGTACTTC.

A remark on this clonotype: A read error may be the cause here, since a much bigger clone is one base away. The rearrangement uses TRBV12-3 or TRBV12-4 and TRBJ2-7, with D possibly matching TRBD1 (5 bases). Trimming took 8 bases from V and 2 from J, leaving 16 bases between them. The CDR3 has 14 amino acids. The CDR3 loop is CASLLQGATYEQYF. CDR3 coding DNA: TGTGCCAGCTTACTTCAAGGGGCCACCTACGAGCAGTACTTC.

This clonotype was detected many times. The chain couples TRBV20-1 to TRBJ2-3; D unresolved. Deletions cut 1 base from V and 7 bases from J, with 9 bases between. CDR1 and CDR2 (germline): DFQATT, SNEGSKA (reference sequence). This CDR3 is 12 amino acids long. CDR3 region: CSARGSVNTQYF. The CDR3 DNA follows: TGCAGTGCTAGAGGGTCCGTGAATACGCAGTATTTT.

This clonotype has more than one count but fewer than ten. This chain joins TRBV6-4 and TRBJ2-1; 10 nucleotides align to TRBD2. Unmatched junction bases numbered 8, after V lost 6 bases and J lost 6 bases. Germline CDR1 MRHNA, CDR2 SNTAGT. The CDR3 totals 15 residues. CDR3 nucleotide sequence: TGTGCCAGCAGGCCCACTAGCGGGGTTTCCAATGAGCAGTTCTTC. It codes for CASRPTSGVSNEQFF.

This clonotype has ten or more counts. The chain is built from TRBV6-7 and TRBJ2-2, with 9 nucleotides matching TRBD2. Being an ORF, TRBV6-7 has a function that is uncertain. The CDR3 loop spans 18 amino acids. Trimming removed 5 bases from V and 0 bases from J; junction bases left unmatched: 10. The CDR3, as DNA: TGTGCCAGCAGTGCCCTCGGGGGACTAGCTGCGAACACCGGGGAGCTGTTTTTT. This gives the protein CASSALGGLAANTGELFF.

The V gene is TRBV19, the J gene TRBJ2-1; 9 bases align to TRBD1. V trimming: 7 bases; J trimming: 8 bases; junction bases outside the gene matches: 12. The CDR3 is 15 residues long. Germline CDR1 is LNHDA and CDR2 is SQIVND (reference sequence). In DNA, the CDR3 is TGTGCCAGTACCAGTGGGACAGGGTCGGCGGATGAGCAGTTCTTC. It codes for CASTSGTGSADEQFF.

This clonotype has a count of ten or more. This chain links TRBV20-1 with TRBJ1-2; TRBD1 might be the D (5 bases). Germline CDR1 reads DFQATT; CDR2 reads SNEGSKA (reference sequence). The CDR3 is 15 residues long. V was trimmed by 3 bases and J by 3 bases, leaving 17 bases between them. The CDR3 coding sequence is TGCAGTGCTAGCCGCCGGGGGGAGGGCCACTATGGCTACACCTTC. Amino acids: CSASRRGEGHYGYTF.

This clonotype showed up just a few times. V and J are TRBV7-8 and TRBJ1-1; 9 bases align to TRBD1. Trimming took 4 bases from V and 5 from J; bases not matched to a gene: 5. The CDR3 is 14 residues long. Germline-derived CDR1 and CDR2 are SGHVS and FQNEAQ. The CDR3 sequence: CASSSYRGRTEAFF. DNA for the CDR3: TGTGCCAGCAGCTCGTACAGGGGGCGGACTGAAGCTTTCTTT.

This clonotype was recorded many times. The chain employs TRBV4-1 and TRBJ1-2; TRBD1 is a possible D gene (6 bases). The CDR3 contains 15 residues. Trimming shortened V by 0 bases and J by 4 bases, and 12 bases separated the two germline ends. Germline lookup yields CDR1 MGHRA and CDR2 YSYEKL. The CDR3 spells CASSQDPGGGYGYTF. The CDR3 nucleotides read TGCGCCAGCAGCCAAGATCCCGGGGGCGGCTATGGCTACACCTTC.

The V call is TRBV6-2 or TRBV6-3, the J call TRBJ2-1; D is ambiguous. CDR3 length: 16 residues. V lost 7 bases to trimming and J lost 0 bases, with 16 bases between them. The germline V gene has CDR1 MNHEY and CDR2 SVGEGT. CDR3 DNA sequence: TGTGCCAGCAACTCCCCTGACGGCAGCTCCTACAATGAGCAGTTCTTC. Translation: CASNSPDGSSYNEQFF.

This clonotype turned up a few times. A much larger clone sits a single nucleotide away, making a read error possible. The V and J genes are TRBV7-2 and TRBJ1-1, with no clear D. Germline CDR1 and CDR2: SGHTA and FQGNSA. CDR3 length: 14 amino acids. CDR3 DNA sequence: TGTGTCAGCAGCTTAGCGCCGGGGAACACTGAAGCTTTCTTT. It specifies CVSSLAPGNTEAFF.

The CDR3 region has the DNA TGTGCCAGCACGGAGGGGACAGCGAACACTGAAGCTTTCTTT. Residues: CASTEGTANTEAFF. The chain employs TRBV18 and TRBJ1-1; 7 positions match TRBD1. Germline lookup yields CDR1 KGHSH and CDR2 LQKENI. The V segment lost 8 bases and the J segment 1 base; nucleotides outside the gene matches: 7. This CDR3 spans 14 amino acids.

This clonotype was counted many times. This CDR3 reads CASSPRRVQETQYF. CDR3 nucleotides: TGTGCCAGCAGCCCCCGTCGGGTTCAAGAGACCCAGTACTTC. The V call is TRBV7-2, the J call TRBJ2-5; D is uncertain. Germline V CDR1 and CDR2: SGHTA, FQGNSA. The CDR3 sequence is 14 residues long. Trimming stripped 5 bases from V and 2 bases from J, with 12 bases between. Full variable domain (rest looked up from reference TRBV7-2 and TRBJ2-5): GAGVSQSPSNKVTEKGKDVELRCDPISGHTALYWYRQSLGQGLEFLIYFQGNSAPDKSGLPSDRFSAERTGGSVSTLTIQRTQQEDSAVYLCASSPRRVQETQYFGPGTRLLVL.

In its sample, this clonotype was seen many times. The chain has TRBV2 and TRBJ2-3, with 13 bases aligning to TRBD2. Germline assignment: CDR1 SNHLY and CDR2 FYNNEI. The CDR3 contains 17 residues. Trimming removed 4 bases from V and 6 bases from J; junction bases left unmatched: 10. Here the CDR3 DNA reads TGTGCCAGCAGTGGCCCGACTAGCGGGAGGCGGGCGGATACGCAGTATTTT. Translating gives CASSGPTSGRRADTQYF. The complete variable domain, with remaining parts taken from reference TRBV2 and TRBJ2-3, reads EPEVTQTPSHQVTQMGQEVILRCVPISNHLYFYWYRQILGQKVEFLVSFYNNEISEKSEIFDDQFSVERPDGSNFTLKIRSTKLEDSAMYFCASSGPTSGRRADTQYFGPGTRLTVL.

This clonotype was seen repeatedly, ten times or more. The chain combines TRBV4-2 with TRBJ1-1; tentatively, D is TRBD1 (6 bases). V was trimmed by 1 base and J by 3 bases, leaving 12 bases between them. CDR3 length: 15 amino acids. Germline V lookup: CDR1 LGHNA, CDR2 YNFKEQ. The CDR3 nucleotides are TGTGCCAGCAGCCAAGGGGACAAAATGGACACTGAAGCTTTCTTT. It yields the protein CASSQGDKMDTEAFF.

The CDR3 is CASSTASRLGVTDTQYF. CDR3 DNA: TGTGCCAGCAGCACCGCCTCTCGTCTCGGGGTCACAGATACGCAGTATTTT. The rearrangement links TRBV11-2 to TRBJ2-3, with D tentatively TRBD2 (5 bases). The V gene's germline CDR1 is SGHAT and CDR2 FQNNGV. V lost 5 bases and J 2 bases, leaving 20 bases between the germline ends. This CDR3 is 17 amino acids long.

V usage is TRBV2 and J usage is TRBJ1-2; a possible D gene is TRBD1 (5 bases). V gave up 7 bases and J gave up 0 bases, with 12 bases separating them. The CDR3 is 14 residues long. Germline CDR1 and CDR2: SNHLY and FYNNEI. CDR3 bases: TGTGCCAGCACAGGATTAGGGGCTAACTATGGCTACACCTTC. This encodes CASTGLGANYGYTF.

This clonotype has ten or more counts. The chain links TRBV7-2 to TRBJ2-3, with D perhaps assigned TRBD1 or TRBD2 (5 bases each). Germline V gene lookup returns CDR1 SGHTA and CDR2 FQGNSA. Trimming stripped 3 bases from V and 10 bases from J, with 8 bases between. CDR3 size: 11 residues. CDR3 sequence: CASSFEGPQYF. The CDR3, as DNA: TGTGCCAGCAGCTTCGAGGGGCCGCAGTATTTT.

This clonotype was seen only a few times. CDR3 sequence (DNA): TGCAGTGCCTCCCCTGGGACAGGGAACACTGAAGCTTTCTTT. It codes for CSASPGTGNTEAFF. The genes are TRBV20-1 and TRBJ1-1; 8 bases line up with TRBD1. Losses at the gene ends were 6 bases for V and 1 base for J; bases not matched to a gene: 7. Looked up from germline, CDR1 is DFQATT and CDR2 is SNEGSKA (reference sequence). This CDR3 has 14 residues.

The rearrangement joins TRBV12-3 or TRBV12-4 to TRBJ2-7, with no clear D. The CDR3 consists of 13 residues. Trimming removed 7 bases from V and 0 bases from J, with 10 bases in between. The CDR3 region has the DNA TGTGCCAGCACCCTGCAGGCCTCCTACGAGCAGTACTTC. It encodes CASTLQASYEQYF.

This clonotype was seen many times. The rearrangement uses TRBV3-1 and TRBJ2-2; D is ambiguous. The CDR3 runs 11 residues. Between the trimmed V and J ends, which lost 4 bases and 6 bases, there was a span of 3 bases. Germline V lookup: CDR1 LGHDT, CDR2 YNNKEL (reference sequence). The CDR3 DNA follows: TGTGCCAGCAGCCCGCCCGGGGAGCTGTTTTTT. This codes for CASSPPGELFF.

This clonotype came up many times. This chain uses TRBV4-3 with TRBJ2-2; D is uncertain. This CDR3 spans 11 amino acids. The V end was cut by 4 bases, the J end by 12 bases, with 9 bases between. CDR1 and CDR2 from the germline V gene are LGHNA and YSLEER. The CDR3, as DNA: TGCGCCAGCAGCCCTCGCAATAAGCTGTTTTTT. The encoded protein is CASSPRNKLFF.

This clonotype was picked up many times. The genes are TRBV6-6 and TRBJ2-1; D is unclear. Germline lookup yields CDR1 MNHNY and CDR2 SVGAGI (reference sequence). The CDR3 runs to 13 residues. The V end was cut by 7 bases, the J end by 6 bases, with 13 bases between. The CDR3, as DNA: TGTGCCAGCAAAGGATTAAGCCCCAATGAGCAGTTCTTC. Amino acids: CASKGLSPNEQFF.